This passage covers 20 T cell receptor beta chains from one sample sequenced in a study of blood T cell repertoires in COVID-19. Assay used: immunoSEQ multiplex PCR; TCRdb lists only in-frame clones, some missing. Seen here are more than 65,000 clones, 65% to 90% observed once, and the top ten hold approximately 20%. Sequences were obtained from peripheral blood. The receptors come from a woman between 50 and 59 years old with acute or convalescent COVID-19.

The chain joins TRBV6-5 to TRBJ2-1, with 8 nucleotides matching TRBD1. The CDR3 loop spans 12 amino acids. The V gene's germline CDR1 is MNHEY and CDR2 SVGAGI. J was trimmed by 7 bases and V by 8 bases; bases with no gene match: 4. The DNA for the CDR3 is TGTGCCAGCGCTCGACAGGGGAATGAGCAGTTCTTC. It is translated as CASARQGNEQFF.

This clone is a singleton in its sample. The V gene is TRBV5-1, the J gene TRBJ2-5; D is unclear. V was clipped by 1 base and J by 2 bases, with 9 bases between them. CDR1 is SGHRS and CDR2 is YFSETQ in the germline V gene. This CDR3 has 14 amino acids. The CDR3 coding sequence is TGCGCCAGCAGCTTGATTCCAGGACAAGAGACCCAGTACTTC. Translating it yields CASSLIPGQETQYF.

The chain joins TRBV10-1 to TRBJ2-1, with D tentatively TRBD2 (6 bases). V dropped 7 bases and J dropped 8 bases, with 18 bases sitting between them. The CDR3 is 14 amino acids. CDR1 and CDR2 from the germline V gene are WNHNN and SYGVQD (reference sequence). The CDR3 loop reads CASNRLVAHHEQFF. DNA for the CDR3: TGCGCCAGCAATCGACTAGTCGCCCACCATGAGCAGTTCTTC.

This chain links TRBV2 with TRBJ1-4; 8 bases align to TRBD1. Unmatched junction bases numbered 1, after V lost 5 bases and J lost 2 bases. The CDR3 contains 14 residues. Germline CDR1 is SNHLY and CDR2 is FYNNEI. CDR3 in DNA: TGTGCCAGCAGTCGGACAGGGACTAATGAAAAACTGTTTTTT. As protein: CASSRTGTNEKLFF. Variable domain in full (rest from reference TRBV2 and TRBJ1-4): EPEVTQTPSHQVTQMGQEVILRCVPISNHLYFYWYRQILGQKVEFLVSFYNNEISEKSEIFDDQFSVERPDGSNFTLKIRSTKLEDSAMYFCASSRTGTNEKLFFGSGTQLSVL.

V is TRBV7-3 and J is TRBJ2-1; TRBD2 matches 7 bases. This CDR3 is 15 amino acids long. Losses at the gene ends were 5 bases for V and 5 bases for J; bases not matched to a gene: 9. Germline loops: CDR1 SGHTA, CDR2 FQGTGA. CDR3 in amino acids: CASSLITSVHNEQFF. In DNA, the CDR3 is TGTGCCAGCAGCCTGATCACTAGCGTTCACAATGAGCAGTTCTTC.

The V and J genes are TRBV7-2 and TRBJ2-7; TRBD2 matches at 9 bases. V dropped 6 bases and J dropped 5; count of bases not matched to a gene: 8. The germline CDR1 and CDR2 sequences are SGHTA and FQGNSA. The CDR3 is 14 amino acids. CDR3 sequence: CASRVAGGSNEQYF. The CDR3, as DNA: TGTGCCAGCAGGGTGGCGGGAGGGTCTAACGAGCAGTACTTC.

The chain is built from TRBV5-5 and TRBJ2-3; 7 bases map to TRBD2. V lost 1 base to trimming and J lost 1 base; unmatched junction nucleotides: 3. CDR1 is SGHKS, CDR2 YYEKEE, per germline (reference sequence). The CDR3 covers 15 residues. The CDR3 nucleotides are TGTGCCAGCAGCTTGCCGGGGAGGGGCACAGATACGCAGTATTTT. As protein: CASSLPGRGTDTQYF.

The chain joins TRBV7-2 to TRBJ1-1; possibly TRBD1 for D (6 bases). Per the germline V gene, CDR1 is SGHTA and CDR2 is FQGNSA. The CDR3 has 15 amino acids. The V end was cut by 5 bases, the J end by 0 bases, with 13 bases between. CDR3 DNA: TGTGCCAGCAGCCTAGGGGGGGTGATGAACACTGAAGCTTTCTTT. Translated, it gives CASSLGGVMNTEAFF.

This sequence joins TRBV6-4 and TRBJ1-2; D uncertain. V was cut by 6 bases and J by 7 bases, with 15 bases left in between. The CDR3 is 13 residues long. Germline-derived CDR1 and CDR2 are MRHNA and SNTAGT. The CDR3 region is CASSPEGLTGYTF. The CDR3 DNA reads as TGTGCCAGCAGCCCCGAGGGATTAACTGGCTACACCTTC.

This chain's CDR3 is CASSPGGLEDEQFF. CDR3 DNA: TGTGCCAGCAGCCCCGGAGGGCTAGAGGATGAGCAGTTCTTC. The chain employs TRBV14 and TRBJ2-1, with D possibly TRBD2 on 6 matching bases. Germline CDR1 is SGHDN and CDR2 is FVKESK. The CDR3 is 14 amino acids. V gave up 4 bases and J gave up 8 bases, with 15 bases separating them.

A single count supports this clone. The chain recombines TRBV24-1 with TRBJ1-6, with D perhaps matching TRBD1 (5 bases). CDR3 length equals 15 residues. V gave up 5 bases and J gave up 9 bases, with 16 bases separating them. Germline V gene data show CDR1 as KGHDR and CDR2 as SFDVKD. CDR3 region: CATSVTGPESSPLHF. CDR3 bases: TGTGCCACCAGTGTCACAGGACCTGAGAGTTCACCCCTCCACTTT.

This clone came up once. The chain joins TRBV7-9 to TRBJ2-5; D ambiguous. Trimming removed 5 bases at V and 5 bases at J, with 12 bases between. The CDR3 has 13 amino acids. CDR1 and CDR2 from the germline V gene are SEHNR and FQNEAQ (reference sequence). This chain's CDR3 is CASSPPSRETQYF. Written as DNA, the CDR3 is TGTGCCAGCAGCCCCCCGAGTCGGGAGACCCAGTACTTC.

The chain uses TRBV28 and TRBJ2-3; D is possibly TRBD2 (6 bases). Deletions cut 7 bases from V and 0 bases from J, with 23 bases between. Germline lookup yields CDR1 MDHEN and CDR2 SYDVKM. This CDR3 has 18 residues. Here the CDR3 reads CASILKGFGGTSTDTQYF. CDR3 nucleotides: TGTGCCAGCATCCTCAAGGGGTTTGGGGGGACTAGCACAGATACGCAGTATTTT. The whole variable domain, filled in from reference TRBV28 and TRBJ2-3, reads DVKVTQSSRYLVKRTGEKVFLECVQDMDHENMFWYRQDPGLGLRLIYFSYDVKMKEKGDIPEGYSVSREKKERFSLILESASTNQTSMYLCASILKGFGGTSTDTQYFGPGTRLTVL.

The gene calls are TRBV5-1 and TRBJ1-2; 8 bases map to TRBD1. With 3 bases clipped from V and 8 bases from J, the junction kept 9 bases outside the gene matches. Germline CDR1 SGHRS, CDR2 YFSETQ. CDR3 length: 14 amino acids. The CDR3 bases are TGCGCCAGCAGCTCGCAGGGGGCGAATGGGGGCTACACCTTC. It encodes CASSSQGANGGYTF. The full variable domain, in which reference TRBV5-1 and TRBJ1-2 provide the parts outside the CDR3, is KAGVTQTPRYLIKTRGQQVTLSCSPISGHRSVSWYQQTPGQGLQFLFEYFSETQRNKGNFPGRFSGRQFSNSRSEMNVSTLELGDSALYLCASSSQGANGGYTFGSGTRLTVV.

This rearrangement joins TRBV3-1 (or the pseudogene TRBV3-2) to TRBJ1-2; D gene ambiguous. CDR1 is LGHDT, CDR2 YNNKEL, per germline (reference sequence). The CDR3 covers 15 residues. Trimming stripped 3 bases from V and 8 bases from J, with 19 bases between. CDR3 protein: CASSQGASGGRGYTF. CDR3 DNA: TGTGCCAGCAGCCAGGGTGCCTCAGGAGGGCGCGGCTACACCTTC.

The rearrangement uses TRBV7-3 and TRBJ2-7; D is unresolved. Germline V CDR1 and CDR2: SGHTA, FQGTGA. The CDR3 totals 13 residues. Deletions cut 5 bases from V and 3 bases from J, with 11 bases between. Written as DNA, the CDR3 is TGTGCCAGCAGCCGCGGCCTTGGCTACGAGCAGTACTTC. This sequence encodes CASSRGLGYEQYF. Full variable domain (missing parts from reference TRBV7-3 and TRBJ2-7): GAGVSQTPSNKVTEKGKYVELRCDPISGHTALYWYRQSLGQGPEFLIYFQGTGAADDSGLPNDRFFAVRPEGSVSTLKIQRTERGDSAVYLCASSRGLGYEQYFGPGTRLTVT.

The gene calls are TRBV5-1 and TRBJ2-3; D call uncertain. The CDR3 covers 14 residues. The V gene lost 4 bases and the J gene lost 0 bases, with 9 bases spanning the gap. Germline V gives CDR1 SGHRS, CDR2 YFSETQ. CDR3 sequence: CASSLATSTDTQYF. The CDR3 DNA reads TGCGCCAGCAGCCTCGCCACTAGCACAGATACGCAGTATTTT.

This clone was recorded a few times. The chain has TRBV27 and TRBJ1-1; D perhaps matches TRBD1 (6 bases). This CDR3 spans 15 amino acids. CDR1 MNHEY and CDR2 SMNVEV come from the germline V gene (reference sequence). Deletions cut 5 bases from V and 0 bases from J, with 13 bases between. As DNA, the CDR3 is TGTGCCAGCAGTCGCTCGACAGGCATGAACACTGAAGCTTTCTTT. Translated: CASSRSTGMNTEAFF.

The V gene is TRBV25-1, the J gene TRBJ1-4, with D perhaps matching TRBD1 (5 bases). This CDR3 has 15 amino acids. Germline V CDR1 and CDR2: MGHDK, SYGVNS. V was shortened by 7 bases and J by 5 bases, with 17 bases between the two germline ends. DNA of the CDR3: TGTGCCAGCACAGACAGCGGGGGGAAAAATGAAAAACTGTTTTTT. Its protein product is CASTDSGGKNEKLFF. The full variable domain, with the rest looked up from reference TRBV25-1 and TRBJ1-4, is EADIYQTPRYLVIGTGKKITLECSQTMGHDKMYWYQQDPGMELHLIHYSYGVNSTEKGDLSSESTVSRIRTEHFPLTLESARPSHTSQYLCASTDSGGKNEKLFFGSGTQLSVL.

The chain recombines TRBV28 with TRBJ2-7, with 10 bases identical to TRBD2. The CDR3 has 14 residues. The V and J ends lost 6 bases and 3 bases, in that order; junction bases with no gene match: 5. CDR1 is MDHEN and CDR2 is SYDVKM in the germline V gene. The CDR3 DNA reads TGTGCCAGCAGCTCCCGGACTAGCGGCTACGAGCAGTACTTC. Encoded protein: CASSSRTSGYEQYF.